This T cell receptor beta chain was identified in a study of blood T cells in healthy people across ages. This CDR3 contains 14 residues. V lost 5 bases, J lost 4 bases, and 6 bases stayed unmatched. Germline values: CDR1 DFQATT, CDR2 SNEGSKA (reference sequence). Next came a second PCR, run for about 7 to 11 cycles, which used a sample-barcoded 5' primer along with a J-beta primer mix. From each sample, at least 2.5 million paired-end reads containing CDR3 were obtained. TCRdb reanalysed the 5' RACE reads using MiXCR and keeps one entry per CDR3 protein. This table holds around 1.5 million distinct CDR3 sequences, approximately 60% found once.

The chain couples TRBV20-1 to TRBJ1-5, with 9 bases aligning to TRBD1. The sequenced sample consisted of blood. The receptor's source is a man between 18 and 29 years old in good health. The CDR3 here is CSASPGQGNQPQHF. As DNA, the CDR3 is TGCAGTGCTTCTCCGGGACAGGGTAATCAGCCCCAGCATTTT.